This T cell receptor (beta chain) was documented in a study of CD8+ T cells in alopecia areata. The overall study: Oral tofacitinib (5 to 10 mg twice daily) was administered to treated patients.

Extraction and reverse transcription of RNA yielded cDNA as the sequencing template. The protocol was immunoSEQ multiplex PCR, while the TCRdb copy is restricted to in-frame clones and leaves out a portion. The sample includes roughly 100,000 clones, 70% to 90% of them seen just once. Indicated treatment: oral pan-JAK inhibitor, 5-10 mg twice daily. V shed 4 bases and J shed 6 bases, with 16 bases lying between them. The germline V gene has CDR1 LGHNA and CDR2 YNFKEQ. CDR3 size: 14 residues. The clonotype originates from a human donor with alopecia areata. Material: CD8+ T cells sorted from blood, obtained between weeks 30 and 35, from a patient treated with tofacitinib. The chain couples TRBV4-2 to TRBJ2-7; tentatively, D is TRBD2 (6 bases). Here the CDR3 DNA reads TGTGCCAGCAGCCCCTTAGTGGGAGGATCCGAGCAGTACTTC. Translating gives CASSPLVGGSEQYF.